Presented here are 12 T cell receptor beta chains from one specimen sequenced in a study of OX40 agonist ivuxolimab in advanced cancers. Produced via immunoSEQ multiplex PCR; TCRdb's table is partial and in-frame only. The sample has about 24,000 clones, 73% seen once. This material consisted of CD4+ or CD8+ T cells sorted from blood, taken in a trial of the OX40 agonist ivuxolimab. The source of these receptors is an adult with an advanced solid tumor such as melanoma, head and neck, liver or kidney cancer.

This rearrangement joins TRBV6-5 to TRBJ2-7; D gene ambiguous. The V gene's germline CDR1 is MNHEY and CDR2 SVGAGI. The CDR3 length is 16 residues. Deletions cut 0 bases from V and 6 bases from J, with 18 bases between. Here the CDR3 reads CASSYSSAKSDPEQYF. As DNA, the CDR3 is TGTGCCAGCAGTTACTCTTCGGCTAAATCGGATCCCGAGCAGTACTTC.

This clone showed up just a few times. The chain uses TRBV6-5 and TRBJ1-2; 8 positions agree with TRBD1. V lost 0 bases, J lost 4 bases, and 1 base stayed unmatched. The CDR3 consists of 14 residues. CDR1 and CDR2 from the germline V gene are MNHEY and SVGAGI. DNA for the CDR3: TGTGCCAGCAGTTACTCTACAGGGGGCTATGGCTACACCTTC. Protein sequence: CASSYSTGGYGYTF.

The gene calls are TRBV29-1 and TRBJ2-5; TRBD1 might be the D (5 bases). CDR1 is SQVTM and CDR2 is ANQGSEA in the germline V gene. V was trimmed by 5 bases and J by 0 bases, leaving 13 bases between them. CDR3 length equals 14 residues. The CDR3 DNA reads as TGCAGCGTTTACACAGGCAACTACCAAGAGACCCAGTACTTC. Translation gives CSVYTGNYQETQYF.

This clone has only a few counts. The rearrangement joins TRBV14 to TRBJ1-2, with D uncertain. Trimming cost V 0 bases and J 8 bases, with 16 bases left between them. CDR3 length: 15 residues. Germline CDR1 and CDR2: SGHDN and FVKESK. The chain's CDR3 is CASSQDRMAARGYTF. CDR3 coding DNA: TGTGCCAGCAGCCAAGACCGCATGGCCGCGAGGGGCTACACCTTC.

The rearrangement links TRBV5-6 to TRBJ2-2, with D possibly matching TRBD2 (5 bases). The V gene lost 1 base and the J gene lost 6 bases, with 10 bases spanning the gap. Germline lookup yields CDR1 SGHDT and CDR2 YYEEEE. The CDR3 contains 14 residues. As DNA, the CDR3 is TGTGCCAGCAGCTTGTCAGGACTTCCCGGGGAGCTGTTTTTT. Residues: CASSLSGLPGELFF.

The CDR3: CASSSNSYEQYF. In nucleotides, the CDR3 is TGCGCCAGCAGCTCAAACAGTTACGAGCAGTACTTC. This rearrangement joins TRBV5-1 to TRBJ2-7, with unresolved D. V was shortened by 3 bases and J by 4 bases, with 8 bases between the two germline ends. The CDR3 totals 12 residues. CDR1 SGHRS and CDR2 YFSETQ come from the germline V gene.

V gene TRBV21-1 combines with J gene TRBJ2-5; the table assigns TRBD1, which was not confirmed against the DNA. TRBV21-1 is shown as a pseudogene. The CDR3 runs 17 residues. The CDR3 spells CASSKLSPGAARGTQYF. CDR3 bases: TGTGCCAGCAGCAAATTATCCCCAGGGGCGGCCAGGGGGACCCAGTACTTC.

The gene calls are TRBV7-9 and TRBJ2-1, with D possibly matching TRBD2 (5 bases). With 4 bases removed from V and 12 bases from J, the gap between germline ends came to 10 bases. The germline V gene has CDR1 SEHNR and CDR2 FQNEAQ (reference sequence). The CDR3 is 11 amino acids. This CDR3 is CASSSSRGQFF. In DNA, the CDR3 is TGTGCCAGCAGCTCCTCTCGGGGGCAGTTCTTC.

The chain joins TRBV4-3 to TRBJ2-7, with D possibly matching TRBD1 (6 bases). The V gene lost 4 bases and the J gene lost 5 bases, with 15 bases spanning the gap. Looked up from germline, CDR1 is LGHNA and CDR2 is YSLEER. This CDR3 comprises 14 residues. The CDR3 DNA sequence: TGCGCCAGCAGCCCACAGGGAATTGGCGACGAGCAGTACTTC. Translated: CASSPQGIGDEQYF.

This clone is categorized as medium-sized. The gene calls are TRBV4-1 and TRBJ2-3; TRBD1 aligns across 8 bases. The J segment lost 2 bases and the V segment lost 5 bases, leaving 9 bases of the junction unmatched. CDR1 and CDR2 from the germline V gene are MGHRA and YSYEKL. The CDR3 extends over 16 amino acids. The CDR3 loop reads CASSSQGAVVTDTQYF. CDR3 in DNA: TGCGCCAGCAGCTCCCAGGGGGCGGTGGTCACAGATACGCAGTATTTT.

The chain employs TRBV5-4 and TRBJ2-2, with unresolved D. CDR1 is SGHNT and CDR2 is YYREEE in the germline V gene (reference sequence). V was clipped by 4 bases and J by 5 bases, with 18 bases between them. This CDR3 region has 16 residues. The CDR3 here is CASSPMGWPVTGELFF. In DNA form, the CDR3 reads TGTGCCAGCAGCCCGATGGGCTGGCCCGTAACCGGGGAGCTGTTTTTT.

This rearrangement joins TRBV7-9 to TRBJ2-3, with TRBD2 matching 12 bases. The CDR3 is made up of 16 amino acids. The ends lost 3 bases at V and 4 bases at J; junction bases unmatched: 5. Per germline, CDR1 SEHNR and CDR2 FQNEAQ (reference sequence). The CDR3 sequence is CASSFSLAGGPDTQYF. The CDR3 DNA sequence: TGTGCCAGCAGCTTTTCGCTAGCGGGGGGGCCAGATACGCAGTATTTT.